The rows below give T cell receptor beta chains drawn from one sample of a study of Ad26.COV2.S vaccination and SARS-CoV-2 variants. Only in-frame clones appear in the TCRdb table, and some are missing; sequencing was by immunoSEQ multiplex PCR. The data hold around 370,000 clones, with 92% observed a single time. Here the sequenced sample was peripheral blood, taken after recovery from COVID-19. The receptors originated from a human donor who had recovered from COVID-19. CDR3s include the opening cysteine and the closing phenylalanine or tryptophan. D genes are given only for firm matches. Clone size, where shown, is once, few, many, or a class for clones that have expanded.

>TRBJ1-2|TRBV4-1|TRBD1|NA
CASSQVTGENGYTF
TGCGCCAGCAGCCAAGTGACAGGGGAGAATGGCTACACCTTC
>TRBJ1-2|TRBV18|NA|NA
CASSIRVKDGYTF
TGTGCCAGCTCAATTAGGGTCAAGGATGGCTACACCTTC
>TRBJ1-2|TRBV6-2/TRBV6-3|TRBD1|few
CASSRRDSYGYTF
TGTGCCAGCAGTCGCCGGGACAGCTATGGCTACACCTTC
>TRBJ1-4|TRBV9|NA|NA
CASSHGGGGREKLFF
TGTGCCAGCTCACACGGGGGAGGGGGTCGTGAAAAACTGTTTTTT
>TRBJ1-1|TRBV12-3/TRBV12-4|NA|NA
CASSLPTAEAFF
TGTGCCAGCAGTTTACCGACAGCAGAAGCTTTCTTT
>TRBJ1-1|TRBV13|NA|NA
CASSLGIGTEAFF
TGTGCCAGCAGCTTAGGCATCGGGACTGAAGCTTTCTTT
>TRBJ1-2|TRBV5-4|NA|NA
CASSLDGQDYGYTF
TGTGCCAGCAGCTTGGACGGGCAGGACTATGGCTACACCTTC
>TRBJ1-6|TRBV7-9|NA|NA
CASSRWPITGNSNSPLHF
TGTGCCAGCAGCCGTTGGCCCATAACAGGGAATTCGAATTCACCCCTCCACTTT
>TRBJ1-1|TRBV5-1|NA|once
CASSLAGGNTEAFF
TGCGCCAGCAGCTTGGCCGGCGGGAACACTGAAGCTTTCTTT
>TRBJ1-5|TRBV6-6|NA|NA
CASSYGTPNQPQHF
TGTGCCAGCAGTTACGGGACTCCAAATCAGCCCCAGCATTTT
>TRBJ2-1|TRBV4-3|TRBD2|NA
CASSQDRNGGGNEQFF
TGCGCCAGCAGCCAAGATCGTAATGGGGGGGGCAATGAGCAGTTCTTC
>TRBJ2-2|TRBV10-3|TRBD2|NA
CAIRPTGKAGGHDGELFF
TGTGCCATCAGACCCACCGGGAAAGCGGGGGGCCATGACGGGGAGCTGTTTTTT
>TRBJ2-3|TRBV5-4|TRBD1|few
CASSPTGAADTQYF
TGTGCCAGCAGCCCGACAGGGGCGGCGGATACGCAGTATTTT